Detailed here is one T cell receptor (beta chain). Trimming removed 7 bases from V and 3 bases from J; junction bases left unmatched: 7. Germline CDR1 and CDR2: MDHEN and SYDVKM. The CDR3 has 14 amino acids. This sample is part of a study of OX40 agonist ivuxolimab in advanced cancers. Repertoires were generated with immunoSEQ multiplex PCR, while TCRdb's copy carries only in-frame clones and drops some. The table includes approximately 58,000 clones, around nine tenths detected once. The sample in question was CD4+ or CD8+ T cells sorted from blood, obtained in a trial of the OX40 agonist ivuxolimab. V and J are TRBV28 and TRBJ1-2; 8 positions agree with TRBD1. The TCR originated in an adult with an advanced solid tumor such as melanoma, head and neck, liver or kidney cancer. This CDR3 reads CASNGQGGDYGYTF. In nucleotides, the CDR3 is TGTGCCAGCAACGGACAGGGTGGTGACTATGGCTACACCTTC.